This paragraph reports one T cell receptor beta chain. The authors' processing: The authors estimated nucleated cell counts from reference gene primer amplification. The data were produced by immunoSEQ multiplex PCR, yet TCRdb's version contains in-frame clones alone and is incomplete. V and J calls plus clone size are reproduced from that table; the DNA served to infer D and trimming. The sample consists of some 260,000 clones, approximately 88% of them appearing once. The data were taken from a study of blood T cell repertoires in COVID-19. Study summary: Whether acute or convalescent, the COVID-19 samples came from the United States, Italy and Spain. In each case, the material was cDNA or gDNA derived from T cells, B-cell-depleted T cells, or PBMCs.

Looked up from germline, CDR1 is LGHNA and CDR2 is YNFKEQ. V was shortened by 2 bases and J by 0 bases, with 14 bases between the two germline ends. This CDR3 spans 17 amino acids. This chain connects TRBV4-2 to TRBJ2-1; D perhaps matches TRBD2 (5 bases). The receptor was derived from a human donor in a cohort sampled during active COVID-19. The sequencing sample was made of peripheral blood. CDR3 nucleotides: TGTGCCAGCAGCCAATTGGGAGCGGCTAGCTCCTACAATGAGCAGTTCTTC. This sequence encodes CASSQLGAASSYNEQFF.